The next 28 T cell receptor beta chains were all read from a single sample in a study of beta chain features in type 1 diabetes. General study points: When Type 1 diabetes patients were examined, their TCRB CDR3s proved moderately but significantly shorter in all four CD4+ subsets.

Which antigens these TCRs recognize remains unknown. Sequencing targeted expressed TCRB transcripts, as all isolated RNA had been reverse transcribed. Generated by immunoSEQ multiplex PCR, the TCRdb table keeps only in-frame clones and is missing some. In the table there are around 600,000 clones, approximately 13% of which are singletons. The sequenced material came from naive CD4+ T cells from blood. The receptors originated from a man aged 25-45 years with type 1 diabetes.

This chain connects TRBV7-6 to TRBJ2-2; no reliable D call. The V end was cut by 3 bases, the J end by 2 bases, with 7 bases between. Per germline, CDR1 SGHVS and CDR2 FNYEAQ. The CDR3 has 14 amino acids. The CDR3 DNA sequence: TGTGCCAGCAGCTTGGGTACCAACACCGGGGAGCTGTTTTTT. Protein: CASSLGTNTGELFF.

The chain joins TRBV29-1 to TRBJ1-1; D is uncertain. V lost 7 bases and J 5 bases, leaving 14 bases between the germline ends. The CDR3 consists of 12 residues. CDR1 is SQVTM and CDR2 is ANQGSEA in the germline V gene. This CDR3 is CSGDPMGTEAFF. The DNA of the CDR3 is TGCAGCGGCGATCCGATGGGGACTGAAGCTTTCTTT.

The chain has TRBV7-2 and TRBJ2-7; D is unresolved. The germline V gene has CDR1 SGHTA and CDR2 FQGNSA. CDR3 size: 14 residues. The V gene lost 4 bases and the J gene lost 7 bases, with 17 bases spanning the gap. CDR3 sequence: CASSSSLAGGEQYF. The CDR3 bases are TGTGCCAGCAGCTCGTCGTTGGCAGGTGGGGAGCAGTACTTC.

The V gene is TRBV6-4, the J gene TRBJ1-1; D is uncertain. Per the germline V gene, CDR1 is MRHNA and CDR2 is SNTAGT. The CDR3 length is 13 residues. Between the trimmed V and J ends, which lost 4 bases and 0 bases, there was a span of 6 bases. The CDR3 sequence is CASSAGMNTEAFF. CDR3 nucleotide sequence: TGTGCCAGCAGTGCGGGGATGAACACTGAAGCTTTCTTT.

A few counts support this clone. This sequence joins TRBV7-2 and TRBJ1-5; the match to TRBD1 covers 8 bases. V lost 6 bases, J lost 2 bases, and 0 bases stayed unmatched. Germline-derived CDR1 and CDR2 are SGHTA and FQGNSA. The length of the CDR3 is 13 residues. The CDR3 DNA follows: TGTGCCAGCAGACAGGGGGGCAATCAGCCCCAGCATTTT. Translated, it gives CASRQGGNQPQHF. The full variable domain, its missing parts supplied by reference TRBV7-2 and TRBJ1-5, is GAGVSQSPSNKVTEKGKDVELRCDPISGHTALYWYRQSLGQGLEFLIYFQGNSAPDKSGLPSDRFSAERTGGSVSTLTIQRTQQEDSAVYLCASRQGGNQPQHFGDGTRLSIL.

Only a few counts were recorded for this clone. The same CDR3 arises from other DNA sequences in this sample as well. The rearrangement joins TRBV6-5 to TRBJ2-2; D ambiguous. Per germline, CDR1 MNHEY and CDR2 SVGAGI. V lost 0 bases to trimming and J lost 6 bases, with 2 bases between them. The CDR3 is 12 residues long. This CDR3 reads CASSYSAGELFF. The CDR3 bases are TGTGCCAGCAGTTACTCTGCCGGGGAGCTGTTTTTT.

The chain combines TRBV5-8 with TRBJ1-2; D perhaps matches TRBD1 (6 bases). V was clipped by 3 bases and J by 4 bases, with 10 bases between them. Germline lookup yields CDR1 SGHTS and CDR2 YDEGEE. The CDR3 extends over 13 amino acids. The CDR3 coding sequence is TGTGCCAGCAGCTGGCAGGGGACCTATGGCTACACCTTC. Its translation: CASSWQGTYGYTF.

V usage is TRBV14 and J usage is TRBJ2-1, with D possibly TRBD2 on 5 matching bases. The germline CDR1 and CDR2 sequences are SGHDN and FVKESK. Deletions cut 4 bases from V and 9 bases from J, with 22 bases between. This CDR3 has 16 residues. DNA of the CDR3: TGTGCCAGCAGCCCTCGGACTCCCCCGGTCGGTGGTGAGCAGTTCTTC. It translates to CASSPRTPPVGGEQFF.

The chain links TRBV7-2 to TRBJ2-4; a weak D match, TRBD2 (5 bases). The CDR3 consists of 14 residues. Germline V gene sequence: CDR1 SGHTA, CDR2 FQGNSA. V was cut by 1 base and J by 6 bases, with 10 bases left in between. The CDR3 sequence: CASSLGGSGNIQYF. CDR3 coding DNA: TGTGCCAGCAGCTTAGGAGGCAGCGGAAACATTCAGTACTTC.

The CDR3 DNA reads TGTGCCAGCAGCCCGAGGGGGACTCGGGAATTGAATGAGCAGTTCTTC. As protein: CASSPRGTRELNEQFF. The V gene is TRBV9, the J gene TRBJ2-1; D is perhaps TRBD1 or TRBD2 (6 bases each). Germline V gene sequence: CDR1 SGDLS, CDR2 YYNGEE. The CDR3 spans 16 residues. Trimming cost V 4 bases and J 7 bases, with 21 bases left between them.

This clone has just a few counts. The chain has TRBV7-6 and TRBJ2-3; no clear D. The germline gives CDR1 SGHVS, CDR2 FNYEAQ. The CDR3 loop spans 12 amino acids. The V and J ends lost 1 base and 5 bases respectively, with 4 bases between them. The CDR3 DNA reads TGTGCCAGCAGCTTAGTGCAAGATACGCAGTATTTT. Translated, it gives CASSLVQDTQYF.

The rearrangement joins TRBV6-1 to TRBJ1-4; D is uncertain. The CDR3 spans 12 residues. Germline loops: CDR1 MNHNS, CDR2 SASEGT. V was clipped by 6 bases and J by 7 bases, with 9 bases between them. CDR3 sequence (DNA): TGTGCCAGCAGGAGGGAAGGTGAAAAACTGTTTTTT. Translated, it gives CASRREGEKLFF.

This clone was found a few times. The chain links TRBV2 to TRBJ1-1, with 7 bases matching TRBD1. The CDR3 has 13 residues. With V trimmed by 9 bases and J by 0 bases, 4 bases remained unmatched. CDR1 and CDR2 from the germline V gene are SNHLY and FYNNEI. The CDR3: CARGTAMNTEAFF. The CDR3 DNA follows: TGTGCCAGGGGGACAGCCATGAACACTGAAGCTTTCTTT.

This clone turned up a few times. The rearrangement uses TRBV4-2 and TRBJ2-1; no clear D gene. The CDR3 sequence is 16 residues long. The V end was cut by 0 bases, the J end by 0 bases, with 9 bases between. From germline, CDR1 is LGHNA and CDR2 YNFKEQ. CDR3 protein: CASSQDDQSSYNEQFF. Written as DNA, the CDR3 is TGTGCCAGCAGCCAAGATGATCAGAGCTCCTACAATGAGCAGTTCTTC.

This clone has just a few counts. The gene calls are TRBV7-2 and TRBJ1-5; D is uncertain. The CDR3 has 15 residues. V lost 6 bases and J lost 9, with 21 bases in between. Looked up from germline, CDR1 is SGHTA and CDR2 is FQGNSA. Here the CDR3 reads CASSEVLVGGRPQHF. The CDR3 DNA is TGTGCCAGCAGTGAAGTGCTGGTGGGCGGGAGGCCCCAGCATTTT. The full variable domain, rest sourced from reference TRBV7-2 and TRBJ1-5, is GAGVSQSPSNKVTEKGKDVELRCDPISGHTALYWYRQSLGQGLEFLIYFQGNSAPDKSGLPSDRFSAERTGGSVSTLTIQRTQQEDSAVYLCASSEVLVGGRPQHFGDGTRLSIL.

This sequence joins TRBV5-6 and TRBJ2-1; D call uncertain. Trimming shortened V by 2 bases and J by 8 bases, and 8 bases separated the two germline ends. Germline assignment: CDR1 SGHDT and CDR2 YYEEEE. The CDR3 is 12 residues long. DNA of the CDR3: TGTGCCAGCAGCTTACAGACTCATGAGCAGTTCTTC. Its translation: CASSLQTHEQFF.

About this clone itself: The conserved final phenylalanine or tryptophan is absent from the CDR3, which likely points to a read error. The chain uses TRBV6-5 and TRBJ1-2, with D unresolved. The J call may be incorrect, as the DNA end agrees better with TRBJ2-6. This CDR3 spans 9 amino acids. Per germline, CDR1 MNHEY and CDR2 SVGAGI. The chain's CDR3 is CANRAALTS. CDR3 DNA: TGTGCCAACCGGGCGGCGCTGACTTCC.

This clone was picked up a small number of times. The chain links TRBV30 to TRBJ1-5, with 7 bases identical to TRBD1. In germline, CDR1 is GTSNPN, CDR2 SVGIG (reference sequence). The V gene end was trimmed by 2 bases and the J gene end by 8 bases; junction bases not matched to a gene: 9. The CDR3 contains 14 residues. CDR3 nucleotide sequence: TGTGCCTGGAGTCCCCCGACAGGGAAAGAGCCCCAGCATTTT. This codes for CAWSPPTGKEPQHF. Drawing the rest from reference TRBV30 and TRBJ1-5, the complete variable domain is SQTIHQWPATLVQPVGSPLSLECTVEGTSNPNLYWYRQAAGRGLQLLFYSVGIGQISSEVPQNLSASRPQDRQFILSSKKLLLSDSGFYLCAWSPPTGKEPQHFGDGTRLSIL.

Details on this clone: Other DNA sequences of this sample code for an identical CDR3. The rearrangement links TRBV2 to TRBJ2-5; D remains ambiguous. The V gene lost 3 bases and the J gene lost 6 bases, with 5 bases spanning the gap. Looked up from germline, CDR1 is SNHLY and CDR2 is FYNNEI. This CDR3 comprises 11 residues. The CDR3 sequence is CASSEFQTQYF. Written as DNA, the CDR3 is TGTGCCAGCAGTGAGTTTCAGACCCAGTACTTC.

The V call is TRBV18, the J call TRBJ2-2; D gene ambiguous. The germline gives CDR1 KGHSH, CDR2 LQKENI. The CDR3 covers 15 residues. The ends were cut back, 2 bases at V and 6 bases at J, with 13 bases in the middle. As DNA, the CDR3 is TGTGCCAGCTCACCAGACGAACAGTTGGCCGGGGAGCTGTTTTTT. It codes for CASSPDEQLAGELFF. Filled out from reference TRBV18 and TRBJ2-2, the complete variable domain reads NAGVMQNPRHLVRRRGQEARLRCSPMKGHSHVYWYRQLPEEGLKFMVYLQKENIIDESGMPKERFSAEFPKEGPSILRIQQVVRGDSAAYFCASSPDEQLAGELFFGEGSRLTVL.

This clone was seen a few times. CDR3 in amino acids: CASSERGTDFDGYTF. DNA for the CDR3: TGTGCCAGCAGTGAGCGCGGGACAGACTTTGATGGCTACACCTTC. The chain joins TRBV25-1 to TRBJ1-2; TRBD1 matches at 7 bases. The V gene's germline CDR1 is MGHDK and CDR2 SYGVNS. The V segment lost 3 bases and the J segment 6 bases; nucleotides outside the gene matches: 10. The CDR3 has 15 amino acids.

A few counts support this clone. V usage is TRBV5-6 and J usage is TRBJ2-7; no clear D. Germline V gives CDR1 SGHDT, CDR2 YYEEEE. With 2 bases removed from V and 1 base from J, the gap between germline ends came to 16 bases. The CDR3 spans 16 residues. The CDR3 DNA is TGTGCCAGCAGCTTAGGCTACACCGAGATATCCTACGAGCAGTACTTC. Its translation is CASSLGYTEISYEQYF.

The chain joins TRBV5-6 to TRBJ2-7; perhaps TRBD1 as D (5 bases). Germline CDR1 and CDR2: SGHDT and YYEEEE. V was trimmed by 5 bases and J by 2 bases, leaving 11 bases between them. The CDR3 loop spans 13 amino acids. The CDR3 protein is CASSPTEAYEQYF. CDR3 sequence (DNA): TGTGCCAGCAGTCCGACAGAAGCCTACGAGCAGTACTTC. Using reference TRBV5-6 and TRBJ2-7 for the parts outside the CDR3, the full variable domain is DAGVTQSPTHLIKTRGQQVTLRCSPKSGHDTVSWYQQALGQGPQFIFQYYEEEERQRGNFPDRFSGHQFPNYSSELNVNALLLGDSALYLCASSPTEAYEQYFGPGTRLTVT.

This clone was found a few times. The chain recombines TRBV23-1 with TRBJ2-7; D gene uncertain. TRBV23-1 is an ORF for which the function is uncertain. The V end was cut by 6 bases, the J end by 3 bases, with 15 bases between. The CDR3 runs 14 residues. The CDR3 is CASSRISIGYEQYF. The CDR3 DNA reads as TGCGCCAGCAGCCGTATTTCAATCGGCTACGAGCAGTACTTC.

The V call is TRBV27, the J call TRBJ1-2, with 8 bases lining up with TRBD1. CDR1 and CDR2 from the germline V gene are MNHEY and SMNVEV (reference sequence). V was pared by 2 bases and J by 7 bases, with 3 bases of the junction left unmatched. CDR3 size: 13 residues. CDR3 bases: TGTGCCAGCAGTTTAGGGACAGGAGGTGGCTACACCTTC. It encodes CASSLGTGGGYTF.

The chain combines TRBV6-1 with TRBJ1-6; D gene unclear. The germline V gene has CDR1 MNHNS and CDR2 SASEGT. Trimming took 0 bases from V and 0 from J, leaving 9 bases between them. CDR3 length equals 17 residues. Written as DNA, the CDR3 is TGTGCCAGCAGTGAAGCGAATCCGCACTCCTATAATTCACCCCTCCACTTT. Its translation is CASSEANPHSYNSPLHF.

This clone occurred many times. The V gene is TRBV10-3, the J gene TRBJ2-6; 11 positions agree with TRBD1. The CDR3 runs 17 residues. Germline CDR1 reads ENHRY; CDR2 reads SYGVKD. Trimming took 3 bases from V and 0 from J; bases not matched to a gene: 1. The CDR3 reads CAISEGQGASGANVLTF. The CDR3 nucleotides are TGTGCCATCAGTGAAGGACAGGGGGCCTCTGGGGCCAACGTCCTGACTTTC.

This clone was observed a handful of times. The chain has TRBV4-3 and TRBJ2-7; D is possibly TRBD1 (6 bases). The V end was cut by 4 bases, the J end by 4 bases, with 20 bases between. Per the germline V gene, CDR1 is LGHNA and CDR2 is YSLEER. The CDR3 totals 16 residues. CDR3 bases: TGCGCCAGCAGCCCCTTTACATCGGGACAAGAGTACGAGCAGTACTTC. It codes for CASSPFTSGQEYEQYF.